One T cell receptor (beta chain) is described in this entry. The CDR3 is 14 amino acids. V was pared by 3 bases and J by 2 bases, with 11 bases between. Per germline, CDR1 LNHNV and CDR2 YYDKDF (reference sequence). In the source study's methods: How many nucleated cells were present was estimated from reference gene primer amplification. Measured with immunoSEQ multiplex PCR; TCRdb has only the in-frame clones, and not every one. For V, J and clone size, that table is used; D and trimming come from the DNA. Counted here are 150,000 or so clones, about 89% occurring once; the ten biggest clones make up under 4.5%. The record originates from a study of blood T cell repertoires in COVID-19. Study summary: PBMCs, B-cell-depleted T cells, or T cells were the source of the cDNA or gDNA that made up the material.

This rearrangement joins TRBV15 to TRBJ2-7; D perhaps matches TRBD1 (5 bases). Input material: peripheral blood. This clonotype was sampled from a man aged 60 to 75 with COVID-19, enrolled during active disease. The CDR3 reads CATSSGDRTYEQYF. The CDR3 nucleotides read TGTGCCACCAGCAGCGGTGACAGAACCTACGAGCAGTACTTC.